This T cell receptor (beta chain) comes out of a study of blood T cell repertoires in COVID-19. At the level of the study: Material from acute and convalescent COVID-19 was sourced from the United States, Italy and Spain. PBMCs, B-cell-depleted T cells, or T cells were the source of the cDNA or gDNA that made up the material.

Methods used by the authors: Scientists estimated how many nucleated cells there were by amplifying reference gene primers. TCRdb keeps only in-frame clones here, not all; method: immunoSEQ multiplex PCR. For V, J and clone size, that table is used; D and trimming come from the DNA. The sample gives approximately 59,000 clones, roughly 90% of which show up once; over 15% is in the top ten. CDR3 length equals 17 residues. Germline assignment: CDR1 SGDLS and CDR2 YYNGEE. Germline trimming cut 0 bases from V and 4 bases from J; bases unmatched to any gene: 8. Specimen: peripheral blood. The chain is built from TRBV9 and TRBJ2-1, with 9 bases aligning to TRBD2. This TCR was recovered from a human donor in a cohort sampled during active COVID-19. The CDR3 DNA reads as TGTGCCAGCAGCGTAGATCTTAGCGGGGGACTGTACAATGAGCAGTTCTTC. This encodes CASSVDLSGGLYNEQFF.